Listed here is a single T cell receptor beta chain. Its specificity is not known. The record originates from a study of beta chain features in type 1 diabetes. Germline V gives CDR1 SQVTM, CDR2 ANQGSEA. The ends lost 6 bases at V and 7 bases at J; junction bases unmatched: 12. This CDR3 is 13 amino acids long. Expressed TCRB transcripts were sequenced, since all the RNA that had been isolated was reverse transcribed. Method: immunoSEQ multiplex PCR; TCRdb's copy keeps in-frame clones and lacks some. The sample consists of about 660,000 clones, more than 13% of them appearing once. General study results and limits: Moderate yet significant TCRB CDR3 shortening was seen in Type 1 diabetes patients in all four CD4+ subsets.

V is TRBV29-1 and J is TRBJ2-7; 7 nucleotides align to TRBD2. The source is a man between 18 and 29 years old with type 1 diabetes. The source material was naive CD4+ T cells from blood. The CDR3 bases are TGCAGCGTCTTCATGGGAGGGTCGGGAGAGCAGTACTTC. Protein: CSVFMGGSGEQYF.